The clone carrying this TCR beta chain was seen only once. Its antigen remains unidentified. V lost 3 bases to trimming and J lost 1 base, with 13 bases between them. The CDR3 loop spans 15 amino acids. Germline CDR1 SGHRS, CDR2 YFSETQ. Assay: immunoSEQ multiplex PCR; the TCRdb copy retains only in-frame clones and omits some. The sample comprises roughly 100,000 clones, roughly 88% of which are singletons, and around 5.1% rests with the top ten. This record comes from a study of T cell responses to AZD1222 COVID-19 vaccine. Notes on the study in general: Spike-specific TCR breadth and depth both grew after two AZD1222 doses.

Specimen: peripheral blood, collected on day 0 of AZD1222 vaccination. This chain joins TRBV5-1 and TRBJ1-1, with a weak D call TRBD1 (6 bases). The sequence was collected from an adult in good health. The CDR3 nucleotides read TGCGCCAGCAGCTCAGGGGACACTACGAACACTGAAGCTTTCTTT. Protein sequence: CASSSGDTTNTEAFF.